What follows describes a single T cell receptor (beta chain). Its recognized antigen is unknown. No base-level quality is on record; no much larger clone is a single base apart. Libraries were constructed by the immunoSEQ multiplex PCR assay. For the multiplex PCR, a mixture combining 60 forward primers for TCR Vbeta segments and 13 reverse primers for TCR Jbeta segments was used. The CDR3 region of rearranged TCR beta genes was amplified from genomic DNA by a multiplex PCR assay. Amplified TCR beta libraries were sequenced as 87-base-pair reads on the Illumina HiSeq System. On the authors' methods: Across the roughly 700 repertoires, a later analysis counted roughly 84 million unique TCR beta chains, roughly 11 million of which were shared by at least two donors. Raw reads were error-corrected and collapsed into unique sequences by a nearest-neighbor algorithm in which closely related sequences were merged to remove PCR and sequencing errors. To assign V, D and J gene segments, CDR3 sequences were aligned to IMGT reference sequences. For a sequence to be retained, at least a six-nucleotide match to both a V gene segment and a J gene segment was required. Rearrangements were classified as productive when the CDR3 lacked stop codons and remained in frame with V and J, and all other rearrangements were classified as non-productive. CDR3 was defined by IMGT convention, running from the second conserved V-encoded cysteine to the conserved J-encoded phenylalanine. Sequences without an unambiguous match to a single V gene segment were excluded from the earlier analysis of approximately 600 of the donors. In an earlier analysis of approximately 500 of the donors, a V segment was called functional when productive rearrangements were above 56.7%, and segregating when the standard deviation between donors exceeded 5%. A statistical classification framework was developed to diagnose cytomegalovirus status using the catalog of TCR beta chain sequences. V and J gene assignment, in a later analysis, came from comparing TCR nucleotide sequences with IMGT/GENE-DB human TR gene sequences. In a later analysis, CDR3 sequences and most-parsimonious VDJ recombination scenarios were assigned using the TCRdist pipeline. A later analysis defined each TCR beta chain by its CDR3 amino acid sequence plus V-gene family, and excluded reads lacking a unique V-gene family. In a later analysis, some 600 highly shared, low-generation-probability nucleotide sequences were removed to address suspected cross-contamination and a sequencing artifact. A later analysis calculated a clonal expansion index for each public chain from normalized within-repertoire ranks of inferred template counts. In a later analysis, generation probabilities were computed with a VDJ recombination model fitted to out-of-frame rearrangements, and the resulting probabilities were checked against IGoR. Hypergeometric tests were used in a later analysis to score TCR-TCR, TCR-HLA and TCR-CMV co-occurrence, with a repertoire-size bias correction applied to the TCR pairs. To estimate false discovery rates, a later analysis permuted the HLA or CMV assignments 20 times. In a later analysis, co-occurring TCRs were grouped using DBSCAN, and TCRdist sequence similarity was added for clustering within HLA-allele-positive subsets. For co-occurrence clustering, repertoires with fewer than 30,000 or more than 120,000 public chains were excluded, along with about five repertoires with anomalous nucleotide sharing. Entries here come from immuneACCESS through TCRdb and include only in-frame sequences with V and J called. Some clones fail to appear in such tables; in the studies checked, an unresolved V gene covers under half of the shortfall, and the cause of the remainder is unknown. The V and J calls and clone size were taken over from that table, and D and trimming were inferred from the DNA. Counted in this sample were roughly 130,000 clones; around 65% of them appeared once. The ten largest clones capture around 6.3% of the sample.

This entry is derived from a study of cytomegalovirus exposure and HLA in healthy donors (dated by TCRdb to 2016 to 2017). Turning to the overall study: An earlier analysis of roughly 500 of the donors reported roughly 270 Gb of sequence data and 100 million to 130 million unique TCR beta sequences from approximately 180 million T cells. Across approximately 400 genotyped donors of the cohort, an average of roughly 200,000 unique TCR beta nucleotide sequences per donor were sequenced, and roughly 20% of those sequences were non-productive. In an earlier analysis of 500 to 650 of the donors, high-throughput TCR beta sequencing was used to judge whether each TCR beta V gene segment behaved as functional or pseudogenic. Roughly five DR-DQ haplotypes were handled as single units for association and clustering because linkage in the cohort was strong. The number of donors typed differed by locus, with about 620-630 for A, B, C, DRB1 and DQB1, roughly 520 for DQA1, over 600 for DPA1, and 450 to 480 for DPB1. In a later analysis, previously published TCR beta repertoires from hundreds of donors were re-analyzed and high-resolution HLA genotyping was added so that TCR occurrence patterns could be studied. The study aimed to test whether signatures of past pathogen exposure could be identified by cataloging public T cell receptors. Every discovery cohort repertoire had been produced on one sequencing platform. Rather than drawing on any new phenotypic data, the later analysis identified candidate immune exposures from TCR beta sequences and the way those sequences occurred across donors. Donor age, sex, ethnicity and CMV serostatus were compiled alongside the repertoire data. To predict cytomegalovirus infection status, the study combined high-throughput TCR immunosequencing, statistical association of individual TCRs with disease status, and machine learning. The study profiled the T cell repertoires of 666 subjects by immunosequencing and related them to cytomegalovirus serostatus. Of the roughly 410 genotyped donors, 81% were placed in the genetic ancestry cluster associated with self-reported Caucasian donors. An early release covering about 600 HLA-typed donors comprised 300 to 350 gigabases of sequencing data and roughly 85 million unique TCR sequences. Along with the approximately 700-subject first cohort, a separate validation cohort of some 130 different subjects was used. Both class I and class II loci were covered by HLA typing, at four-digit resolution. Genome-wide SNP genotypes for about three fifths of the roughly 700 donors were used in a later genetic analysis, which treated that subset as a discovery cohort. Study-wide conclusions, independent of this receptor: Compared with equally common non-associated chains, HLA-associated TCR beta chains in a later analysis were more clonally expanded and had lower generation probabilities. Across donors, most TCR sequences were observed very rarely, whereas some public TCRs were present in many individuals. The classifier was reported to diagnose cytomegalovirus status with high specificity and sensitivity in both the original and validation cohorts. Because HLA typing was missing for some donors at each locus, association tests included only the typed subset. In the study, 164 TCR beta chains were listed as associated with cytomegalovirus. A further reported finding was that TCR beta sequences accurately predicted the HLA-A and HLA-B alleles for most subjects in the first cohort. Assigning TCR associations to individual alleles was difficult when HLA alleles, especially DR and DQ, strongly co-occurred. Correlated functional status among segregating V segments might be attributable to linkage disequilibrium, but an unknown experimental factor could not be ruled out. An association between a missense DCLRE1C variant and V-gene and J-gene trimming of TCR beta chains was found in a later genetic analysis and replicated in an independent cohort. Some IMGT-functional V segments, including TRBV6-2 and TRBV6-3, could not be told apart with the 87-base-pair reads, so those segments were excluded. The earlier analysis of approximately 560 of the donors excluded 15 to 20 rarely observed V segments, including chromosome 9 orphons, because counts were too low. The authors suggested that the approach could potentially be generalized to other disease states and immunological phenotypes. According to a later genetic analysis, donors in an Asian-associated ancestry cluster had fewer N-insertions in productive TCRs than the approximately 700-donor mean. Broadly in line with IMGT annotations, most TCR beta V segments showed up in productive rearrangements about 90% or about 30% of the time in an earlier analysis of 587 of the donors. The sequencing pipeline was judged likely to have produced a cluster of highly shared sequence variants as a technical artifact. Several of the top co-occurrence clusters appeared to be linked to parvovirus B19, influenza, CMV and Epstein-Barr virus, according to a later analysis. For the cohort, immune exposure information was limited to CMV serostatus. Roughly uniform sequencing depth across donors was assumed in presence/absence analyses, although this assumption may not hold. In a later analysis, about 17,000 TCR beta sequences were associated with specific HLA alleles at a false discovery rate of 0.05. In vitro tests confirmed that a few of the cytomegalovirus-associated TCR beta chains recognize cytomegalovirus antigens. In a later analysis, TCR association rates were found to vary across HLA loci, with the most associated TCRs seen for DRB1 alleles and the fewest for HLA-C alleles. Most CMV-associated TCR beta chains appeared to be HLA-restricted in a later analysis, and the HLA associations seemed to be driven largely by CMV exposure. In this cohort, only TCR beta chains were sequenced, and detectable features were limited by the absence of alpha or paired-chain data.

The cohort was made up of 500 to 800 healthy bone marrow donors. All cohort members were sampled while nominally healthy, although unrecorded immune exposures were likely present. The donor tested CMV seronegative, placing the donor among the 300 to 450 seronegative members of the cohort. A peripheral blood sample was collected from each donor, and TCR beta sequencing was performed on peripheral blood mononuclear cells. The Qiagen DNeasy Blood Extraction Kit was used to extract genomic DNA from the blood cell samples. Trimming costs V 4 bases and J 7 bases, and their ends lie 9 bases apart. Including cysteine and phenylalanine, the CDR3 has 12 amino acids. CDR3 DNA only is kept here, 36 bases in frame from base 1. CDR1 and CDR2 are read off the germline V gene as SGDLS and YYNGEE.

The chain is encoded by TRBV9 joined to TRBJ2-1, with an unclear D gene assignment. The receptor was derived from a woman aged 55-75 years in good health and CMV-seronegative. The sample comprised PBMCs. The CDR3: CASSTGWNEQFF. In nucleotide form, the sequence is TGTGCCAGCAGCACCGGTTGGAATGAGCAGTTCTTC.